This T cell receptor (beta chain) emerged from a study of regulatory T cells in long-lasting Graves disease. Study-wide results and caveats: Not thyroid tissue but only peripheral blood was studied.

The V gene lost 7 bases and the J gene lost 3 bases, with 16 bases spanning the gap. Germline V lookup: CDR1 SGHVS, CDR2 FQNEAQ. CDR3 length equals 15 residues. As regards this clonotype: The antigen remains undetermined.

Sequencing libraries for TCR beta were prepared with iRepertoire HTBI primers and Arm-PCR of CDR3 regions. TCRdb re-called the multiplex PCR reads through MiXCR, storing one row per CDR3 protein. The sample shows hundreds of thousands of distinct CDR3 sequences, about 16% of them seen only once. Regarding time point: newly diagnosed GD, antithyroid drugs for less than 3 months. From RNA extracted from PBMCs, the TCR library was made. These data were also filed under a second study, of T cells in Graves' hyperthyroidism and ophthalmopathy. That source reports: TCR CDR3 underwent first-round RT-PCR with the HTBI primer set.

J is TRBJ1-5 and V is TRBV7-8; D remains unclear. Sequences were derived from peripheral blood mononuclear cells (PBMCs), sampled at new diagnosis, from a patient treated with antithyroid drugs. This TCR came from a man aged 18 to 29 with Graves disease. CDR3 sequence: CASIQKRGFNQPQHF. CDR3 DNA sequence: TGTGCCAGCATCCAAAAGCGAGGATTCAATCAGCCCCAGCATTTT.